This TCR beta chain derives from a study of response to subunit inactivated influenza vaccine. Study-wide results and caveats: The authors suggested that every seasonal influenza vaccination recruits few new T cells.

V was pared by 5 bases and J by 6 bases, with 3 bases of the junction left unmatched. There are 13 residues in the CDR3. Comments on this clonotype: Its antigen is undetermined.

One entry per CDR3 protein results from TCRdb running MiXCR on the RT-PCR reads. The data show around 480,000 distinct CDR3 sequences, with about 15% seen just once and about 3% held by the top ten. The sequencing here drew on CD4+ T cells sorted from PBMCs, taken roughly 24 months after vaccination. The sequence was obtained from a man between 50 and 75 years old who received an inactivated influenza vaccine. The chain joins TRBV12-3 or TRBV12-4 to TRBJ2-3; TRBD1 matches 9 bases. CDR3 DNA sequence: TGTGCCAGCAGTACAGGGGGCCGCGATACGCAGTATTTT. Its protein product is CASSTGGRDTQYF.